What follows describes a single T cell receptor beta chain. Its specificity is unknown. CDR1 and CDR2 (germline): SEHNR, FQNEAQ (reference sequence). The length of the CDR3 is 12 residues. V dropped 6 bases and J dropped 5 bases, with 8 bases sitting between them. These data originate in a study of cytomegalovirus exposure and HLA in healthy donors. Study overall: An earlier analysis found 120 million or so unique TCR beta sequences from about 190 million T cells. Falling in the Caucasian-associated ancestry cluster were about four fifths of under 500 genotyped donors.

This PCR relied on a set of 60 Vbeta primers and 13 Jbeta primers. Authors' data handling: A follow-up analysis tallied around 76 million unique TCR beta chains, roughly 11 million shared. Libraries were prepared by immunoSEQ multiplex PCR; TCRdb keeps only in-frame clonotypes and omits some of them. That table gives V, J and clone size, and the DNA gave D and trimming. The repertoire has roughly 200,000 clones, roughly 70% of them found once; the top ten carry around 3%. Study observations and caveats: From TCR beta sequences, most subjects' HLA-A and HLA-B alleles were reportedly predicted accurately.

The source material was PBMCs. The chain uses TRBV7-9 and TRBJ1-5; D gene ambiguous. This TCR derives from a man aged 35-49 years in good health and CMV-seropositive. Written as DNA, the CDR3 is TGTGCCAGCAGAGGAGATGATCAGCCCCAGCATTTT. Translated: CASRGDDQPQHF.